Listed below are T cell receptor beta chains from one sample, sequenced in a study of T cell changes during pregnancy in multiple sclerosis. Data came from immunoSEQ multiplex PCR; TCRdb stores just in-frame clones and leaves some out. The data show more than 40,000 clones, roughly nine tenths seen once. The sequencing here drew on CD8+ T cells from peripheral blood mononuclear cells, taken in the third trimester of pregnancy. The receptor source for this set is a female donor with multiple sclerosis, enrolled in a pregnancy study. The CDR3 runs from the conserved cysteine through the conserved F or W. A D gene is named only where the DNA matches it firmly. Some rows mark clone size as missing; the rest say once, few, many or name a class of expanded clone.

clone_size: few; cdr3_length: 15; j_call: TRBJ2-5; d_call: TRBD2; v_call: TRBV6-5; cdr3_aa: CASSYLAGGQETQYF; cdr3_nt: TGTGCCAGCAGTTATCTAGCGGGGGGCCAAGAGACCCAGTACTTC
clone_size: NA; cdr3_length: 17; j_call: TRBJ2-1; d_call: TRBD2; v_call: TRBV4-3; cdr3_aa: CASSQDRRGGSYNEQFF; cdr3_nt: TGCGCCAGCAGCCAAGATCGGCGGGGGGGGTCCTACAATGAGCAGTTCTTC
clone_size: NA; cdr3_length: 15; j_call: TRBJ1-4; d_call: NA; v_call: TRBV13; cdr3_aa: CASSYDSSTNEKLFF; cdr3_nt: TGTGCCAGCAGCTATGACAGTTCAACTAATGAAAAACTGTTTTTT
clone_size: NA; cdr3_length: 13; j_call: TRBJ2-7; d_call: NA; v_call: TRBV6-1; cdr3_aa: CASRLRRGEEQYF; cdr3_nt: TGTGCCAGCAGATTAAGGAGGGGTGAGGAGCAGTACTTC
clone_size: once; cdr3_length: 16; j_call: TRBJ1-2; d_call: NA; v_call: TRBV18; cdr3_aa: CASSSIQGEVPYGYTF; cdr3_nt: TGTGCCAGCTCATCGATACAGGGAGAGGTTCCGTATGGCTACACCTTC
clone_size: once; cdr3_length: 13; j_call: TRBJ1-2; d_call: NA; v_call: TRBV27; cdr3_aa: CASSLGTPYGYTF; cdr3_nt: TGTGCCAGCAGCCTCGGGACACCCTATGGCTACACCTTC
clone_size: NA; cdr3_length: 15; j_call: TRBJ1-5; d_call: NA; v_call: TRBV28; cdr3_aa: CASSFETTSNQPQHF; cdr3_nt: TGTGCCAGCAGTTTTGAGACAACAAGCAATCAGCCCCAGCATTTT
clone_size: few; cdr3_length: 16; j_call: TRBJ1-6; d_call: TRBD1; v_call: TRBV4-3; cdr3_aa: CASSQVSGRGNSPLHF; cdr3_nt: TGCGCCAGCAGCCAAGTGTCTGGCAGGGGGAATTCACCCCTCCACTTT
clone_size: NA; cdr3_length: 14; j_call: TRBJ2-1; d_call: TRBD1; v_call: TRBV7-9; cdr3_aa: CASKTGTSYNEQFF; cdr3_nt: TGTGCCAGCAAGACAGGGACGTCCTACAATGAGCAGTTCTTC
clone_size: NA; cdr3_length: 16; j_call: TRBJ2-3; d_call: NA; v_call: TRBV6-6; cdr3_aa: CASSYTSGLARDTQYF; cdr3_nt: TGTGCCAGCAGTTACACTAGTGGGTTAGCGAGAGATACGCAGTATTTT
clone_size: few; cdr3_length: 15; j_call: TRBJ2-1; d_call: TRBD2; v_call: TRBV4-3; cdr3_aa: CASSQDRGGANEQFF; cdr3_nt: TGCGCCAGCAGCCAAGATCGCGGGGGGGCTAATGAGCAGTTCTTC
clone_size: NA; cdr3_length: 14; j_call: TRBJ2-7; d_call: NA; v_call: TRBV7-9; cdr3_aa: CASSLEAGSREQYF; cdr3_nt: TGTGCCAGCAGCTTAGAAGCGGGTTCTCGGGAGCAGTACTTC
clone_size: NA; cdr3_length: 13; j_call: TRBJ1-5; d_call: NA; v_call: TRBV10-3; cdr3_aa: CAIELNSSQPQHF; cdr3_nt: TGTGCCATCGAGCTAAACAGCAGTCAGCCCCAGCATTTT
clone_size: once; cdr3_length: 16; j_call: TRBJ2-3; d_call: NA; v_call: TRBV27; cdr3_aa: CASREGGALPKDTQYF; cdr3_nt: TGTGCCAGCAGGGAGGGGGGGGCCCTTCCTAAAGATACGCAGTATTTT
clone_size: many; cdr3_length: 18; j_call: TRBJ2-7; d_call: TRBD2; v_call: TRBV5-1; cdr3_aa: CASSLVGGRAGDSYEQYF; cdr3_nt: TGCGCCAGCAGCTTGGTCGGGGGTCGGGCGGGAGACTCCTACGAGCAGTACTTC
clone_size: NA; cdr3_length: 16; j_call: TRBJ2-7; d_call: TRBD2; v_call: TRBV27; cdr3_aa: CASSPQGGPSPYEQYF; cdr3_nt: TGTGCCAGCAGTCCCCAGGGAGGGCCGAGCCCCTACGAGCAGTACTTC
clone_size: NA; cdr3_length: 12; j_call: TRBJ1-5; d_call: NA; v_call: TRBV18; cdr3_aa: CASSPTQEPQHF; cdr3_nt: TGTGCCAGCTCACCAACCCAGGAGCCCCAGCATTTT
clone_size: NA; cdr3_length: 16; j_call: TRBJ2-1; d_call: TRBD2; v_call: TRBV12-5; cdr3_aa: CASAPPGLAMYNEQFF; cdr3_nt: TGTGCTAGTGCTCCTCCGGGACTAGCGATGTACAATGAGCAGTTCTTC
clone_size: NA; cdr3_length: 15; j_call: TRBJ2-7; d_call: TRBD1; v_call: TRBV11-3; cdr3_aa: CASSAAGTGGSEQYF; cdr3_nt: TGTGCCAGCAGCGCAGCGGGGACAGGGGGCTCCGAGCAGTACTTC
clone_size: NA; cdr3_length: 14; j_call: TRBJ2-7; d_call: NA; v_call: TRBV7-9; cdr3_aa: CASSLAGSSYEQYF; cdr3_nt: TGTGCCAGCAGCTTAGCGGGCAGCTCCTACGAGCAGTACTTC
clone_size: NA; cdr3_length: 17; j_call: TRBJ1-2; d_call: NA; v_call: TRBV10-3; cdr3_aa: CAISESIFGQGIGGYTF; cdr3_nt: TGTGCCATCAGTGAGTCGATCTTCGGGCAGGGGATCGGGGGCTACACCTTC
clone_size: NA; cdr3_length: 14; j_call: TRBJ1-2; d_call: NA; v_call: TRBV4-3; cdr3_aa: CASSQDVGDYGYTF; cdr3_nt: TGCGCCAGCAGCCAAGATGTAGGGGACTATGGCTACACCTTC
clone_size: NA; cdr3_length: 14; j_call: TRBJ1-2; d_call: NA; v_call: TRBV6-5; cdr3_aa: CASSLTVTGYGYTF; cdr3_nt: TGTGCCAGCAGCCTCACAGTGACAGGCTATGGCTACACCTTC
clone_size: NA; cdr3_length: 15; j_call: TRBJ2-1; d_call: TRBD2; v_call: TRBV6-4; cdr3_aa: CASRGLAGSYNEQFF; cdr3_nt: TGTGCCAGCAGGGGACTAGCGGGAAGCTACAATGAGCAGTTCTTC
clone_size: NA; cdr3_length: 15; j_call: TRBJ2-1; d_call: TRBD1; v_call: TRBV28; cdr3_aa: CASSLFTGGGDEQFF; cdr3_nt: TGTGCCAGCAGTTTATTTACAGGGGGCGGGGATGAGCAGTTCTTC
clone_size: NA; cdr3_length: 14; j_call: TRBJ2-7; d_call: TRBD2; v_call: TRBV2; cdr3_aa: CASSDREGPPQQYF; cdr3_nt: TGTGCCAGCAGTGACAGGGAGGGCCCGCCTCAGCAGTACTTC
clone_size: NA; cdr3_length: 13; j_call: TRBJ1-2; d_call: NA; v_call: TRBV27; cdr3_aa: CASSRSGSYGYTF; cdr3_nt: TGTGCCAGCAGTCGATCGGGGTCCTATGGCTACACCTTC
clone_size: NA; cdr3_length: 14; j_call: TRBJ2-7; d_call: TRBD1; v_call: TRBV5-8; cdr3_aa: CASNTGDSHYEQYF; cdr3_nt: TGTGCCAGCAACACCGGGGACAGCCACTACGAGCAGTACTTC
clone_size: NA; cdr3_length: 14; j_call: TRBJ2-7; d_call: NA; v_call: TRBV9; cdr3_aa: CASSLTQGFYEQYF; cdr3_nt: TGTGCCAGCAGCCTCACCCAGGGGTTCTACGAGCAGTACTTC
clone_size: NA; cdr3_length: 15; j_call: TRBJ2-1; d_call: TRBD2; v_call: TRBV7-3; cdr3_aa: CASSLSGGATNEQFF; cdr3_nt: TGTGCCAGCAGCCTTAGCGGGGGGGCCACGAATGAGCAGTTCTTC
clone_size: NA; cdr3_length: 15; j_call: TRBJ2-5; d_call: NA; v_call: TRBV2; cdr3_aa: CASSEGSEVSETQYF; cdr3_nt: TGTGCCAGCAGTGAAGGCTCAGAGGTTTCGGAGACCCAGTACTTC
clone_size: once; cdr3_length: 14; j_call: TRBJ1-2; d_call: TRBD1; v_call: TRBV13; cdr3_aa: CASSSTPGGKGYTF; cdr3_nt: TGTGCCAGCAGTTCTACACCAGGGGGCAAAGGCTACACCTTC
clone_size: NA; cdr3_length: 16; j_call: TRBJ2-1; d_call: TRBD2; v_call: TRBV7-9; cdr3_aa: CASSLRGGGENNEQFF; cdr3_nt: TGTGCCAGCAGCCTCCGGGGCGGGGGGGAAAACAATGAGCAGTTCTTC
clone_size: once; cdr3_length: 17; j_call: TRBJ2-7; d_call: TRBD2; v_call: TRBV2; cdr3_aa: CASSERPSGTPGYEQYF; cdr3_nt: TGTGCCAGCAGTGAGCGGCCTAGCGGGACCCCGGGATACGAGCAGTACTTC
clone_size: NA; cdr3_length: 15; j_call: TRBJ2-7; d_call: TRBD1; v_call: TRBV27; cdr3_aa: CASSLSTGVSYEQYF; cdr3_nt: TGTGCCAGCAGTTTATCGACAGGGGTCTCCTACGAGCAGTACTTC
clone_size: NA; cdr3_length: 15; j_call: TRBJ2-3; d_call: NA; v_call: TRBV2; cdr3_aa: CASSVPGASTDTQYF; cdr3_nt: TGTGCCAGCAGTGTACCGGGAGCTAGCACAGATACGCAGTATTTT
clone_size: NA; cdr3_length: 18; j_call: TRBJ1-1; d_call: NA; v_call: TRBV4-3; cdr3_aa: CASSQGARYLEGDTEAFF; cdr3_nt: TGCGCCAGCAGCCAAGGGGCCCGTTATCTGGAAGGGGACACTGAAGCTTTCTTT
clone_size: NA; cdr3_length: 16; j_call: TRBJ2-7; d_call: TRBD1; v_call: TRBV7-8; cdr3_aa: CASSPGQGTGTYEQYF; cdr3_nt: TGTGCCAGCAGCCCAGGTCAAGGGACAGGGACCTACGAGCAGTACTTC
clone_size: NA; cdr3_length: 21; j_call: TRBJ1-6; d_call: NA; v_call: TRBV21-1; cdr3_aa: CASSKGNGGLWGGSYNSPLHF; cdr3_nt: TGTGCCAGCAGCAAAGGTAATGGCGGGCTATGGGGGGGCTCCTATAATTCACCCCTCCACTTT
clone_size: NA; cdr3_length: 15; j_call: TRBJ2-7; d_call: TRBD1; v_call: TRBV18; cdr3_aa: CASSHPDRGTYEQYF; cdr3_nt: TGTGCCAGCTCACACCCGGACAGGGGAACCTACGAGCAGTACTTC
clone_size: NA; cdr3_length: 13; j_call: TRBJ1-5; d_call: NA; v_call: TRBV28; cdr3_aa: CASSGTGFSTQHF; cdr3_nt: TGTGCCAGCAGTGGAACAGGGTTTTCGACCCAGCATTTT
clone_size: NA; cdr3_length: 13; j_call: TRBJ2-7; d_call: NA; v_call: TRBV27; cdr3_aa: CASATRVTYEQYF; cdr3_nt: TGTGCCAGCGCCACACGGGTCACCTACGAGCAGTACTTC
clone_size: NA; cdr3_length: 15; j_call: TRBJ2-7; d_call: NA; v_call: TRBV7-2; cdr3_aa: CASSLTGVTTYEQYF; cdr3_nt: TGTGCCAGCAGCTTAACGGGTGTCACTACCTACGAGCAGTACTTC
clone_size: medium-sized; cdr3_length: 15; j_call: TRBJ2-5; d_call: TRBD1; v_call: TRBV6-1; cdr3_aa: CASSEEQGTQETQYF; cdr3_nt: TGTGCCAGCAGTGAAGAACAGGGGACCCAAGAGACCCAGTACTTC
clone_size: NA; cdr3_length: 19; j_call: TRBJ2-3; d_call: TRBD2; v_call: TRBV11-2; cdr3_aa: CASSLDWAGLATSTDTQYF; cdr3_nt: TGTGCCAGCAGCTTAGATTGGGCAGGACTAGCGACTAGCACAGATACGCAGTATTTT
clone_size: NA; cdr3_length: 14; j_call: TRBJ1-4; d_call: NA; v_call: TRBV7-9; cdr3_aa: CASSPEGGNEKLFF; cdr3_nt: TGTGCCAGCAGCCCTGAAGGAGGAAATGAAAAACTGTTTTTT
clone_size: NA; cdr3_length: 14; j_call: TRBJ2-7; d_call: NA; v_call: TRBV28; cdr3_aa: CASSSVLGFYEQYF; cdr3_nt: TGTGCCAGCAGTTCCGTTCTCGGGTTCTACGAGCAGTACTTC
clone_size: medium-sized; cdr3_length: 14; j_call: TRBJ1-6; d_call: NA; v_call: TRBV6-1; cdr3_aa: CASSEGGGNSPLHF; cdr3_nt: TGTGCCAGCAGTGAAGGAGGGGGTAATTCACCCCTCCACTTT
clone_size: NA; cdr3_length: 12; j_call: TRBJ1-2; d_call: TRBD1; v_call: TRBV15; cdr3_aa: CATGQGNYGYTF; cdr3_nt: TGTGCCACGGGACAGGGGAACTATGGCTACACCTTC
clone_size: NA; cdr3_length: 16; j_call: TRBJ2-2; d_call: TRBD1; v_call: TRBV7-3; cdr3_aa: CASSLGTGGATGELFF; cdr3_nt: TGTGCCAGCAGCTTGGGGACAGGGGGCGCAACCGGGGAGCTGTTTTTT
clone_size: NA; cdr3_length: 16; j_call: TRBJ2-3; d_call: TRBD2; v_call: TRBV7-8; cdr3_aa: CASSMFIGRPPDTQYF; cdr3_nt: TGTGCCAGCAGCATGTTTATCGGGAGGCCCCCAGATACGCAGTATTTT